This TCR beta chain emerged from a study of cytomegalovirus exposure and HLA in healthy donors. Whole-study results and caveats: A later analysis found TCR association rates differed by HLA locus, highest for DRB1 and lowest for HLA-C.

The PCR had 60 Vbeta and 13 Jbeta primers. Clones were sequenced by immunoSEQ multiplex PCR, and TCRdb holds only the in-frame ones, with some missing. In the table there are fewer than 250,000 clones, approximately 86% of which are singletons. About this clone itself: The antigen is unknown.

J gave up 10 bases and V 6 bases, and 7 bases lay outside the gene matches. The CDR3 loop spans 13 amino acids. Germline CDR1 reads MDHEN; CDR2 reads SYDVKM. The receptor's source is a woman aged 18-29 years in good health and CMV-seronegative. The chain links TRBV28 to TRBJ1-4; TRBD1 aligns across 8 bases. Sequences were obtained from PBMCs. The CDR3 DNA reads TGTGCCAGCAGGCAGGGGGCCCAGGGAAAACTGTTTTTT. Translating gives CASRQGAQGKLFF.